The 2 T cell receptor beta chains given below trace back to one sample, sequenced in a study of T cells in Graves' hyperthyroidism and ophthalmopathy (dated by TCRdb to the late 2010s). Receptor libraries were prepared by multiplex PCR. The run used an Illumina HiSeq 2000. TCR beta CDR3 regions were amplified from RNA transcripts. For the first round of RT-PCR on the TCR CDR3, the HTBI primer set was used together with the Qiagen OneStep RT-PCR kit. The public reads were reanalyzed by TCRdb: fastp trimming at Q25, MiXCR alignment, in-frame beta chains only. CDR3 protein sequences are deduplicated, and each keeps its most common genes and DNA. The sample table contains about 500,000 distinct CDR3 sequences; only one count was recorded for approximately 16% of them. Of the sample, about 29% is held by the ten largest clones. The source material was blood. All receptors derive from a woman in her thirties with Graves' ophthalmopathy.

The sample holds many counts of this clonotype. The V gene is TRBV27, the J gene TRBJ2-3, with 9 bases that match TRBD2. CDR1 and CDR2 from the germline V gene are MNHEY and SMNVEV (reference sequence). This CDR3 has 15 residues. After removal of 8 bases from V and 4 bases from J, the junction contained 10 bases not matched to a gene. CDR3 in DNA: TGTGCCAGCGGGATAGCGGGAGCTGGGGCAGATACGCAGTATTTT. It specifies CASGIAGAGADTQYF.

This clonotype was detected ten times or more. This chain connects TRBV7-6 to TRBJ2-7, with 12 bases that match TRBD2. CDR3 length: 16 residues. Germline loops: CDR1 SGHVS, CDR2 FNYEAQ. V gave up 5 bases and J gave up 6 bases; unmatched junction bases: 11. In DNA form, the CDR3 reads TGTGCCAGCAGCCTGCGGACTAGCGGGATATCCAGCGAGCAGTACTTC. Translating gives CASSLRTSGISSEQYF.